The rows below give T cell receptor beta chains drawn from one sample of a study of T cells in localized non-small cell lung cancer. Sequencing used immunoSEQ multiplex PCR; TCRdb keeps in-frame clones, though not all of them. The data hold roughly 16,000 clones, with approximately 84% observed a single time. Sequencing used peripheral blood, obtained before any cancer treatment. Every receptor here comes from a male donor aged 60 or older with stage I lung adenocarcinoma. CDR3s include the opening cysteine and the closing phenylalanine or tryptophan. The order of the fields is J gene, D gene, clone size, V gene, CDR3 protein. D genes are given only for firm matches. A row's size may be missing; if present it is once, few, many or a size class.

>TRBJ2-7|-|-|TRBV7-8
CAGGKDNPYEQYF
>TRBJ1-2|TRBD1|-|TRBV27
CASSSWTGSYGYTF
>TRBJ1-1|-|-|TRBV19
CASSIRQNTEAFF
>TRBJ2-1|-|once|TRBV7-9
CASSLLGGWQFF
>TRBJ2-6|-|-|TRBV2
CASSEAWNSGANVLTF
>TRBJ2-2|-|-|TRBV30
CAWSVQHSTGELFF
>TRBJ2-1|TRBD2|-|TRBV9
CASGIAGGPYNEQFF
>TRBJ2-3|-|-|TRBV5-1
CASSLEPDGGGQYF
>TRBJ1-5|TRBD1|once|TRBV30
CAWSPGTGGRAQHF
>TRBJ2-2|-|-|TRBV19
CASSIMWTPVPGELFF
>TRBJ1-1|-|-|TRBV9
CASSTLDRGVGAFF
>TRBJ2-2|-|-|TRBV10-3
CAISPRGRQDTGELFF
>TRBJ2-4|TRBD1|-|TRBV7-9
CASSPGQSNIQYF
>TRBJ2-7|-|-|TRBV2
CASSGVTGSSYEQYF
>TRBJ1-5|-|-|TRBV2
CASSVSGGRNQPQHF
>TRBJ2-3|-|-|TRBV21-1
CASSRTSGRGTDTQYF
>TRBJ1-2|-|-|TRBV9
CASSVGPGGYTF
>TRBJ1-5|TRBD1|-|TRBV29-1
CSVVVGDSQPQHF
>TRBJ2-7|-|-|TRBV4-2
CASSPDGRPYEQYF
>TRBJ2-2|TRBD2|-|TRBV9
CASSTGTSGRTGELFF
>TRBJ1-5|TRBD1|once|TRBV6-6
CASSPTGGSQPQHF
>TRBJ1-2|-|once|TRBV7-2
CASSSSGYGYTF
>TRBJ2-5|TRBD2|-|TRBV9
CASSPWTSPQETQYF